The next 11 T cell receptor beta chains were all read from a single sample in a study of shared clonotypes between healthy human individuals. Data came from immunoSEQ multiplex PCR; TCRdb stores just in-frame clones and leaves some out. The sample has approximately 460,000 clones, around 77% seen once. Sequences were obtained from PBMCs. The receptors were gathered from a woman aged 35 to 49 in good health. Some clones in this sample may be carry-over from other donors' samples.

The chain recombines TRBV6-1 with TRBJ2-6, with D uncertain. The CDR3 has 14 residues. Trimming took 4 bases from V and 0 from J, leaving 4 bases between them. Looked up from germline, CDR1 is MNHNS and CDR2 is SASEGT. The CDR3 loop is CASSVGSGANVLTF. The CDR3 DNA reads TGTGCCAGCAGTGTTGGCTCTGGGGCCAACGTCCTGACTTTC.

The V call is TRBV14, the J call TRBJ1-2, with D maybe TRBD1 (5 bases). There are 13 residues in the CDR3. CDR1 and CDR2 (germline): SGHDN, FVKESK. V dropped 4 bases and J dropped 8 bases, with 14 bases sitting between them. The CDR3 loop is CASSPRGRDGYTF. CDR3 DNA: TGTGCCAGCAGCCCTAGGGGCAGGGACGGCTACACCTTC.

Regarding this clone: One end of the junction fails to match germline, which may point to a read error. Other DNA sequences in this sample translate to the same CDR3. This chain uses TRBV9 with TRBJ2-1; tentative D call: TRBD2 (6 bases). This CDR3 has 15 amino acids. Germline V gene sequence: CDR1 SGDLS, CDR2 YYNGEE. The DNA for the CDR3 is TGCGCCAGCAGCGTAGGGCTTGGGGGGAAGCGTGAGCAGTTCTTC. Residues: CASSVGLGGKREQFF.

The V and J genes are TRBV6-5 and TRBJ2-6; D is unresolved. V dropped 6 bases and J dropped 3 bases, with 6 bases sitting between them. In germline, CDR1 is MNHEY, CDR2 SVGAGI. The length of the CDR3 is 13 residues. The CDR3: CASSPHGANVLTF. The CDR3 bases are TGTGCCAGCAGCCCCCATGGGGCCAACGTCCTGACTTTC.

The rearrangement links TRBV19 to TRBJ1-4; D is perhaps TRBD1 (5 bases). Per germline, CDR1 LNHDA and CDR2 SQIVND (reference sequence). Deletions cut 5 bases from V and 8 bases from J, with 15 bases between. The CDR3 runs 14 residues. The CDR3 coding sequence is TGTGCCAGTAGTGTCCGAGGGGAGAGGGAAAAACTGTTTTTT. This codes for CASSVRGEREKLFF.

The rearrangement links TRBV9 to TRBJ1-4; 8 bases fit TRBD1. Germline V lookup: CDR1 SGDLS, CDR2 YYNGEE. CDR3 length: 14 amino acids. Trimming took 5 bases from V and 4 from J; bases not matched to a gene: 4. CDR3 amino acids: CASSQQGGNEKLFF. Here the CDR3 DNA reads TGTGCCAGCAGTCAACAGGGGGGTAATGAAAAACTGTTTTTT.

This chain uses TRBV7-2 with TRBJ1-4; a weak D match, TRBD1 (5 bases). Germline-derived CDR1 and CDR2 are SGHTA and FQGNSA. The CDR3 consists of 15 residues. The V end lost 1 base, the J end lost 7 bases, and 13 bases lay between the germline ends. CDR3 in amino acids: CASSLGQGGGEKLFF. The CDR3 DNA follows: TGTGCCAGCAGCTTAGGGCAGGGCGGAGGTGAAAAACTGTTTTTT.

The chain combines TRBV7-2 with TRBJ2-7; D is uncertain. V was trimmed by 2 bases and J by 7 bases, leaving 12 bases between them. Germline V gives CDR1 SGHTA, CDR2 FQGNSA. The CDR3 sequence is 13 residues long. CDR3 amino acids: CASSLNNPGEQYF. The CDR3 DNA reads as TGTGCCAGCAGCTTAAACAACCCTGGGGAGCAGTACTTC.

The chain joins TRBV28 to TRBJ1-1, with D uncertain. The CDR3 has 11 residues. V was trimmed by 7 bases and J by 1 base, leaving 4 bases between them. The germline V gene encodes CDR1 MDHEN and CDR2 SYDVKM. The CDR3 sequence is CASIGNTEAFF. The CDR3 coding sequence is TGTGCCAGCATAGGGAACACTGAAGCTTTCTTT.

The chain is built from TRBV10-1 and TRBJ2-5, with 9 nucleotides matching TRBD1. The V gene end was trimmed by 4 bases and the J gene end by 2 bases; junction bases not matched to a gene: 8. The length of the CDR3 is 16 residues. Per germline, CDR1 WNHNN and CDR2 SYGVQD (reference sequence). In DNA form, the CDR3 reads TGCGCCAGCAGTGGGGACAGGGTGCGGGGACAAGAGACCCAGTACTTC. It specifies CASSGDRVRGQETQYF.

In this sample, this clone turned up a few times. The chain couples TRBV2 to TRBJ2-7; D remains unclear. V dropped 4 bases and J dropped 3 bases, with 10 bases sitting between them. Germline CDR1 reads SNHLY; CDR2 reads FYNNEI. This CDR3 spans 13 amino acids. The chain's CDR3 is CASSADFDYEQYF. In DNA, the CDR3 is TGTGCCAGCAGTGCGGATTTTGACTACGAGCAGTACTTC.